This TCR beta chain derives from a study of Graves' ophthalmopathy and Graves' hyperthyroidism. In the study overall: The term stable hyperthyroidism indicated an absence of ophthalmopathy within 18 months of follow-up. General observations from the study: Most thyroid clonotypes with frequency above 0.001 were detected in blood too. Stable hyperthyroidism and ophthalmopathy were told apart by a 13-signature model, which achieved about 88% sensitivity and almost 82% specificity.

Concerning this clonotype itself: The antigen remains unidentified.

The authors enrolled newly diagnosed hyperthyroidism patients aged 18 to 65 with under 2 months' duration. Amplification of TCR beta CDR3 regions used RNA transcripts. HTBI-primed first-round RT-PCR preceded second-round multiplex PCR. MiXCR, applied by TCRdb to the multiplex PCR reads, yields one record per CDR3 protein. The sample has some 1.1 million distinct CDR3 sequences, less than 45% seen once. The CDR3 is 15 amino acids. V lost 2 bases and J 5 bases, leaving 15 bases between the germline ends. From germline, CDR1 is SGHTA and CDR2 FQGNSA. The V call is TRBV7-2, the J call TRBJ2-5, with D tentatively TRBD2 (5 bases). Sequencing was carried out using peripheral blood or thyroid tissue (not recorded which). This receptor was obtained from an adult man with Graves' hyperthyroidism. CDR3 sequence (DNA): TGTGCCAGCAGCTTAAGTCGGCGGGTGAGGGAGACCCAGTACTTC. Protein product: CASSLSRRVRETQYF. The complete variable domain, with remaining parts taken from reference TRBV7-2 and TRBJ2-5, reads GAGVSQSPSNKVTEKGKDVELRCDPISGHTALYWYRQSLGQGLEFLIYFQGNSAPDKSGLPSDRFSAERTGGSVSTLTIQRTQQEDSAVYLCASSLSRRVRETQYFGPGTRLLVL.